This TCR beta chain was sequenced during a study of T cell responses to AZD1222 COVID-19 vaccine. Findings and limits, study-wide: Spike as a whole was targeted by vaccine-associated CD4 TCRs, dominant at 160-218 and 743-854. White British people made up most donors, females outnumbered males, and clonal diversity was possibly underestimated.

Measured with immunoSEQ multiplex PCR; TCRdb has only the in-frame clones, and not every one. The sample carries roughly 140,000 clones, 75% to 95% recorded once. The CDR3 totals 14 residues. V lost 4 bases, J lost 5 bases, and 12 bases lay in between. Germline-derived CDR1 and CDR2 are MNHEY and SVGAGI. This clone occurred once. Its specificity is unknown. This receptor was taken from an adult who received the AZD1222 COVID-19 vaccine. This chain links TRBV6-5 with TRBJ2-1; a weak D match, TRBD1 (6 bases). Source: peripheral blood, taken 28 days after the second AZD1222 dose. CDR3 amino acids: CASSFRQVNNEQFF. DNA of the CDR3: TGTGCCAGCAGTTTCCGACAGGTCAACAATGAGCAGTTCTTC.